This T cell receptor (beta chain) originates from a study of T-cell reconstitution after alpha-beta-depleted transplantation in children. The CDR3 loop spans 15 amino acids. Germline V gene lookup returns CDR1 SGHRS and CDR2 YFSETQ. V was trimmed by 0 bases and J by 4 bases, leaving 13 bases between them. Unique molecular identifiers were used in preparing the TCRbeta library. TCRdb reanalysed the PCR reads using MiXCR and keeps one entry per CDR3 protein. The sample includes about 300,000 distinct CDR3 sequences, roughly 9.1% of them seen just once. The study's findings and limits: It was reported that alpha-beta T cells came from several hundred expanded graft clones (about two months after transplant). Some patients' high day-60 TCRbeta diversity was attributed to recipient cells surviving conditioning. T cells produced anew were the main source of T-cell counts and diversity one year after transplant.

This clonotype was observed a few times. Its antigen remains unknown. The origin of this receptor is a boy in the first two years of life with acute myeloid leukemia, due to receive a stem cell transplant. Material: PBMCs, obtained before TCRalphabeta/CD19-depleted stem cell transplant. This chain links TRBV5-1 with TRBJ1-2; maybe TRBD1 (6 bases). In nucleotides, the CDR3 is TGCGCCAGCAGCTTGGAAGGGGGAAACGGCTATGGCTACACCTTC. It translates to CASSLEGGNGYGYTF.